These 25 T cell receptor beta chains share one sample of origin, sequenced in a study of T cell responses to AZD1222 COVID-19 vaccine. Sequencing was performed with immunoSEQ multiplex PCR; in TCRdb, only in-frame clones are kept and a portion is missing. The sample includes some 74,000 clones, approximately 90% of them seen just once. The sequencing used peripheral blood, collected 28 days after the second AZD1222 dose. The receptors here all came from an adult who received the AZD1222 COVID-19 vaccine.

The V and J genes are TRBV7-2 and TRBJ2-3, with 10 nucleotides matching TRBD2. Germline-derived CDR1 and CDR2 are SGHTA and FQGNSA. The V and J ends lost 7 bases and 6 bases, in that order; junction bases with no gene match: 10. The CDR3 contains 15 residues. The CDR3 region has the DNA TGTGCCAGCAACCCCAAGCGGGAGGGAGGGGATACGCAGTATTTT. Translating it yields CASNPKREGGDTQYF.

J is TRBJ2-7 and V is TRBV3-1 (or the pseudogene TRBV3-2), with TRBD2 matching over 11 bases. The CDR3 spans 15 residues. Trimming at V came to 4 bases and at J to 7 bases, leaving 9 bases not matched to a gene. Germline V gene lookup returns CDR1 LGHDT and CDR2 YNNKEL (reference sequence). The CDR3 protein is CASSPLAGGPGEQYF. CDR3 bases: TGTGCCAGCAGCCCATTAGCGGGAGGGCCCGGAGAGCAGTACTTC.

The rearrangement links TRBV12-5 to TRBJ1-6; D is possibly TRBD1 (6 bases). The germline V and J ends were trimmed by 5 bases and 4 bases, with 9 bases remaining between them. This CDR3 has 14 amino acids. Germline V gene sequence: CDR1 LGHNT, CDR2 FRNRAP. CDR3 DNA: TGTGCTAGTGGTCAACAGGGTTATAATTCACCCCTCCACTTT. This sequence encodes CASGQQGYNSPLHF.

V and J are TRBV27 and TRBJ1-1, with 8 bases matching TRBD1. This CDR3 region has 13 residues. Per the germline V gene, CDR1 is MNHEY and CDR2 is SMNVEV (reference sequence). V shed 6 bases, J shed 4 bases, and the junction held 4 bases outside the gene matches. For the CDR3, the DNA is TGTGCCAGCAGATGGACAGGGACCACTGAAGCTTTCTTT. Its translation: CASRWTGTTEAFF.

The CDR3 loop reads CASSLGQGAGNTIYF. Written as DNA, the CDR3 is TGTGCCAGCAGCTTGGGGCAGGGGGCTGGAAACACCATATATTTT. V gene TRBV7-6 combines with J gene TRBJ1-3; TRBD1 matches at 7 bases. From germline, CDR1 is SGHVS and CDR2 FNYEAQ. This CDR3 contains 15 residues. After removal of 3 bases from V and 2 bases from J, the junction contained 4 bases not matched to a gene. The variable domain in full, with the rest retrieved from reference TRBV7-6 and TRBJ1-3, is GAGVSQSPRYKVTKRGQDVALRCDPISGHVSLYWYRQALGQGPEFLTYFNYEAQQDKSGLPNDRFSAERPEGSISTLTIQRTEQRDSAMYRCASSLGQGAGNTIYFGEGSWLTVV.

The genes are TRBV4-1 and TRBJ2-5; D remains unclear. CDR1 is MGHRA, CDR2 YSYEKL, per germline. V gave up 0 bases and J gave up 7 bases, with 12 bases separating them. The CDR3 is 14 residues long. This chain's CDR3 is CASSQDLGSATQYF. In DNA, the CDR3 is TGCGCCAGCAGCCAAGATCTAGGGTCGGCGACCCAGTACTTC.

Only a few counts were recorded for this clone. This chain joins TRBV20-1 and TRBJ1-2; D is undetermined. CDR1 DFQATT and CDR2 SNEGSKA come from the germline V gene (reference sequence). CDR3 size: 11 residues. V lost 6 bases, J lost 12 bases, and 17 bases lay in between. Here the CDR3 reads CSAPREGGDTF. For the CDR3, the DNA is TGCAGTGCCCCACGTGAGGGCGGGGACACCTTC.

The genes are TRBV7-9 and TRBJ2-2, with D possibly TRBD2 on 7 matching bases. Germline V gene sequence: CDR1 SEHNR, CDR2 FQNEAQ (reference sequence). V gave up 7 bases and J gave up 2 bases, with 14 bases separating them. The length of the CDR3 is 15 residues. The DNA of the CDR3 is TGTGCCAGCACCCTCCCGGGGGGCAACACCGGGGAGCTGTTTTTT. Residues: CASTLPGGNTGELFF. The full variable domain, rest sourced from reference TRBV7-9 and TRBJ2-2, is DTGVSQNPRHKITKRGQNVTFRCDPISEHNRLYWYRQTLGQGPEFLTYFQNEAQLEKSRLLSDRFSAERPKGSFSTLEIQRTEQGDSAMYLCASTLPGGNTGELFFGEGSRLTVL.

The chain recombines TRBV20-1 with TRBJ1-3; D ambiguous. The CDR3 loop spans 12 amino acids. The V gene's germline CDR1 is DFQATT and CDR2 SNEGSKA (reference sequence). V was cut by 3 bases and J by 0 bases, with 3 bases left in between. In DNA, the CDR3 is TGCAGTGCTAGTGACTCTGGAAACACCATATATTTT. It codes for CSASDSGNTIYF.

V and J are TRBV9 and TRBJ1-6; the match to TRBD1 covers 7 bases. The germline V gene encodes CDR1 SGDLS and CDR2 YYNGEE. The J segment lost 7 bases and the V segment lost 3 bases, leaving 7 bases of the junction unmatched. The CDR3 covers 15 residues. CDR3 DNA: TGTGCCAGCAGCGGGATGACAGGGAAAAATTCACCCCTCCACTTT. Translated, it gives CASSGMTGKNSPLHF.

The chain employs TRBV6-5 and TRBJ1-5; 8 bases match TRBD1. Germline CDR1 and CDR2: MNHEY and SVGAGI. V lost 6 bases and J lost 2; bases outside the gene matches: 6. CDR3 length: 15 amino acids. DNA of the CDR3: TGTGCCAGCAGACCAGACAGGGGAGGCAATCAGCCCCAGCATTTT. Translation: CASRPDRGGNQPQHF.

This chain joins TRBV5-1 and TRBJ2-1, with no clear D. Germline CDR1 reads SGHRS; CDR2 reads YFSETQ. Trimming took 4 bases from V and 4 from J, leaving 15 bases between them. This CDR3 contains 15 residues. CDR3 amino acids: CASSLESSTYNEQFF. CDR3 nucleotide sequence: TGCGCCAGCAGCCTGGAGAGTTCTACGTACAATGAGCAGTTCTTC.

The chain links TRBV3-1 (or the pseudogene TRBV3-2) to TRBJ1-1; 10 bases agree with TRBD1. Unmatched junction bases numbered 3, after V lost 2 bases and J lost 3 bases. The CDR3 length is 15 residues. The germline V gene encodes CDR1 LGHDT and CDR2 YNNKEL (reference sequence). The CDR3 protein is CASSQPGQGHTEAFF. In DNA form, the CDR3 reads TGTGCCAGCAGCCAACCGGGACAGGGGCACACTGAAGCTTTCTTT.

J is TRBJ1-1 and V is TRBV5-4, with D unresolved. Germline CDR1 reads SGHNT; CDR2 reads YYREEE (reference sequence). CDR3 size: 13 residues. Trimming took 2 bases from V and 1 from J, leaving 6 bases between them. The CDR3 is CASSFRGNTEAFF. CDR3 bases: TGTGCCAGCAGCTTTCGGGGGAACACTGAAGCTTTCTTT.

The V and J genes are TRBV28 and TRBJ2-3; D is uncertain. Germline V CDR1 and CDR2: MDHEN, SYDVKM. The V end lost 1 base, the J end lost 0 bases, and 11 bases lay between the germline ends. The CDR3 length is 16 residues. The CDR3 region has the DNA TGTGCCAGCAGTTTATTGGCGAGAACTAGCACAGATACGCAGTATTTT. This encodes CASSLLARTSTDTQYF.

This chain connects TRBV20-1 to TRBJ1-3, with TRBD1 as a possible D gene (6 bases). CDR3 length: 16 residues. Trimming took off 3 bases at V and 8 bases at J, with 23 bases between the two ends. CDR1 and CDR2 from the germline V gene are DFQATT and SNEGSKA (reference sequence). The CDR3 region is CSASRGARGRPDTIYF. DNA of the CDR3: TGCAGTGCTAGTAGGGGGGCCAGGGGACGCCCCGACACCATATATTTT.

This chain joins TRBV5-1 and TRBJ2-5; no reliable D call. Germline V gene sequence: CDR1 SGHRS, CDR2 YFSETQ. The CDR3 contains 11 residues. V was shortened by 2 bases and J by 4 bases, with 3 bases between the two germline ends. The CDR3 region is CASSLLETQYF. Written as DNA, the CDR3 is TGCGCCAGCAGCTTATTAGAGACCCAGTACTTC.

The chain couples TRBV6-2 or TRBV6-3 to TRBJ2-7; D ambiguous. The V end lost 2 bases, the J end lost 5 bases, and 10 bases lay between the germline ends. This CDR3 is built from 13 residues. From germline, CDR1 is MNHEY and CDR2 SVGEGT. The CDR3 DNA reads as TGTGCCAGCAGTTACGCTATCCCGGACGAGCAGTACTTC. It specifies CASSYAIPDEQYF.

This clone has a single count. This sequence joins TRBV7-2 and TRBJ2-5; 9 nucleotides align to TRBD1. The CDR3 spans 16 residues. Per the germline V gene, CDR1 is SGHTA and CDR2 is FQGNSA. V trimming: 2 bases; J trimming: 4 bases; junction bases outside the gene matches: 8. The DNA of the CDR3 is TGTGCCAGCAGCTTACGGGCCAGGGACAGGGTAGAGACCCAGTACTTC. This encodes CASSLRARDRVETQYF. Full variable domain (rest looked up from reference TRBV7-2 and TRBJ2-5): GAGVSQSPSNKVTEKGKDVELRCDPISGHTALYWYRQSLGQGLEFLIYFQGNSAPDKSGLPSDRFSAERTGGSVSTLTIQRTQQEDSAVYLCASSLRARDRVETQYFGPGTRLLVL.

This rearrangement joins TRBV28 to TRBJ2-7; D not resolved. V was pared by 6 bases and J by 0 bases, with 15 bases between. The CDR3 runs 15 residues. CDR1 and CDR2 (germline): MDHEN, SYDVKM. This CDR3 is CASRVWVGYSYEQYF. The CDR3 DNA sequence: TGTGCCAGCAGAGTTTGGGTGGGATACTCCTACGAGCAGTACTTC. Drawing the rest from reference TRBV28 and TRBJ2-7, the complete variable domain is DVKVTQSSRYLVKRTGEKVFLECVQDMDHENMFWYRQDPGLGLRLIYFSYDVKMKEKGDIPEGYSVSREKKERFSLILESASTNQTSMYLCASRVWVGYSYEQYFGPGTRLTVT.

By share of the sample, this clone is medium-sized. The rearrangement links TRBV5-1 to TRBJ1-6; 9 bases match TRBD1. Germline V gene lookup returns CDR1 SGHRS and CDR2 YFSETQ. The CDR3 extends over 17 amino acids. J lost 7 bases, V lost 1 base, and 9 bases had no gene match. DNA of the CDR3: TGCGCCAGCAGCTTGATACAAACCGGACAGGGGAATTCACCCCTCCACTTT. Translating it yields CASSLIQTGQGNSPLHF.

The chain is built from TRBV18 and TRBJ2-7, with TRBD2 identical over 7 bases. The CDR3 consists of 16 residues. Trimming took 5 bases from V and 6 from J; bases not matched to a gene: 16. The germline V gene encodes CDR1 KGHSH and CDR2 LQKENI. This CDR3 is CASSAPVGEGLGEQYF. The CDR3 coding sequence is TGTGCCAGCTCAGCGCCGGTGGGGGAGGGCCTCGGCGAGCAGTACTTC. Filled out from reference TRBV18 and TRBJ2-7, the complete variable domain reads NAGVMQNPRHLVRRRGQEARLRCSPMKGHSHVYWYRQLPEEGLKFMVYLQKENIIDESGMPKERFSAEFPKEGPSILRIQQVVRGDSAAYFCASSAPVGEGLGEQYFGPGTRLTVT.

This clone appeared once. The chain carries TRBV19 and TRBJ1-1; D is unresolved. CDR1 and CDR2 from the germline V gene are LNHDA and SQIVND (reference sequence). Deletions cut 3 bases from V and 0 bases from J, with 8 bases between. The CDR3 runs to 14 residues. CDR3 protein: CASSIGNMNTEAFF. For the CDR3, the DNA is TGTGCCAGTAGTATCGGTAACATGAACACTGAAGCTTTCTTT.

This chain connects TRBV5-6 to TRBJ2-3, with TRBD2 matching 11 bases. This CDR3 comprises 15 residues. V trimming: 3 bases; J trimming: 6 bases; junction bases outside the gene matches: 6. CDR1 is SGHDT, CDR2 YYEEEE, per germline. The CDR3 DNA is TGTGCCAGCAGCTCGGTCCCTAGCGGGAGGGATACGCAGTATTTT. As protein: CASSSVPSGRDTQYF.

This clone was recorded once. This chain uses TRBV29-1 with TRBJ2-7; 12 bases align to TRBD2. Germline CDR1 reads SQVTM; CDR2 reads ANQGSEA. Germline trimming cut 8 bases from V and 3 bases from J; bases unmatched to any gene: 5. This CDR3 contains 13 residues. CDR3 nucleotide sequence: TGCAGCTACCTGACTAGCGGGAGCTACGAGCAGTACTTC. This gives the protein CSYLTSGSYEQYF.